One and the same sample provided the 17 T cell receptor beta chains below, sequenced in a study of blood T cell repertoires in COVID-19. This table comes from immunoSEQ multiplex PCR, and its TCRdb copy is limited to in-frame clones, with some not included. Seen here are under 50,000 clones, about 92% observed once, and the top ten hold about 1%. Material: peripheral blood. The receptor set was obtained from a man in his fifties or sixties with COVID-19, enrolled during active disease.

The chain employs TRBV3-1 (or the pseudogene TRBV3-2) and TRBJ1-1, with a weak D call TRBD1 (5 bases). This CDR3 has 13 amino acids. V was pared by 4 bases and J by 4 bases, with 10 bases between. Germline CDR1 is LGHDT and CDR2 is YNNKEL (reference sequence). CDR3 bases: TGTGCCAGCAGCCGAATCCAGGGCACTGAAGCTTTCTTT. Amino acids: CASSRIQGTEAFF.

The chain joins TRBV5-1 to TRBJ2-2, with 9 bases matching TRBD2. The CDR3 runs to 15 residues. V lost 0 bases to trimming and J lost 8 bases; unmatched junction nucleotides: 5. Germline V gives CDR1 SGHRS, CDR2 YFSETQ. CDR3 DNA sequence: TGCGCCAGCAGCTTGGTTGGACTAGCGTTTGGGGAGCTGTTTTTT. Protein: CASSLVGLAFGELFF. Variable domain in full (rest from reference TRBV5-1 and TRBJ2-2): KAGVTQTPRYLIKTRGQQVTLSCSPISGHRSVSWYQQTPGQGLQFLFEYFSETQRNKGNFPGRFSGRQFSNSRSEMNVSTLELGDSALYLCASSLVGLAFGELFFGEGSRLTVL.

The chain carries TRBV7-6 and TRBJ2-5; 7 nucleotides agree with TRBD1. The CDR3 covers 15 residues. Trimming at V came to 5 bases and at J to 4 bases, leaving 10 bases not matched to a gene. Germline CDR1 reads SGHVS; CDR2 reads FNYEAQ. The CDR3 DNA reads as TGTGCCAGCAGCCGAAGGGCAGGGGACAGAGAGACCCAGTACTTC. It translates to CASSRRAGDRETQYF.

This chain joins TRBV9 and TRBJ2-7; 11 bases are shared with TRBD2. Per germline, CDR1 SGDLS and CDR2 YYNGEE. The CDR3 is made up of 16 amino acids. V lost 5 bases, J lost 5 bases, and 12 bases stayed unmatched. The CDR3 nucleotides read TGTGCCAGCAGAGGTAAAAGACTAGCGGGGTGCGACGAGCAGTACTTC. Its translation: CASRGKRLAGCDEQYF. Complete variable domain (other parts from reference TRBV9 and TRBJ2-7): DSGVTQTPKHLITATGQRVTLRCSPRSGDLSVYWYQQSLDQGLQFLIQYYNGEERAKGNILERFSAQQFPDLHSELNLSSLELGDSALYFCASRGKRLAGCDEQYFGPGTRLTVT.

This chain uses TRBV18 with TRBJ1-2, with TRBD1 matching 8 bases. The germline CDR1 and CDR2 sequences are KGHSH and LQKENI. The CDR3 runs to 13 residues. Trimming at V came to 3 bases and at J to 13 bases, leaving 10 bases not matched to a gene. The CDR3 sequence is CASSPETGGWSTF. In DNA, the CDR3 is TGTGCCAGCTCACCCGAAACAGGGGGTTGGTCCACCTTC.

The rearrangement uses TRBV12-3 or TRBV12-4 and TRBJ1-2; unclear D gene. V was clipped by 3 bases and J by 4 bases, with 9 bases between them. The CDR3 loop spans 13 amino acids. The CDR3 DNA reads as TGTGCCAGCAGTTTGGGAGTGCGCTATGGCTACACCTTC. Translating it yields CASSLGVRYGYTF.

The chain combines TRBV27 with TRBJ2-5, with 10 bases lining up with TRBD2. The CDR3 has 16 residues. The germline gives CDR1 MNHEY, CDR2 SMNVEV (reference sequence). V was clipped by 1 base and J by 2 bases; unmatched bases: 4. The CDR3 here is CASSLLGSGGQETQYF. The CDR3 bases are TGTGCCAGCAGTTTATTAGGTAGCGGGGGGCAAGAGACCCAGTACTTC.

This clone was found once. J is TRBJ2-1 and V is TRBV25-1; D might be TRBD1 (5 bases). CDR1 is MGHDK and CDR2 is SYGVNS in the germline V gene. The CDR3 has 13 residues. V was cut by 0 bases and J by 6 bases, with 6 bases left in between. The CDR3 here is CASSEYRANEQFF. In nucleotides, the CDR3 is TGTGCCAGCAGTGAATACAGGGCCAATGAGCAGTTCTTC.

The genes are TRBV6-2 or TRBV6-3 and TRBJ1-1; 7 bases are a match to TRBD1. This CDR3 has 17 residues. Germline lookup yields CDR1 MNHEY and CDR2 SVGEGT. The V segment lost 3 bases and the J segment 0 bases; nucleotides outside the gene matches: 10. In nucleotides, the CDR3 is TGTGCCAGCAGTTATTCGAGACAGGGTGAGATGAACACTGAAGCTTTCTTT. It encodes CASSYSRQGEMNTEAFF.

The chain couples TRBV3-1 (or the pseudogene TRBV3-2) to TRBJ2-2, with TRBD2 matching over 10 bases. CDR1 LGHDT and CDR2 YNNKEL come from the germline V gene (reference sequence). The junction had 8 bases not matched to a gene; V was cut back by 6 bases and J by 7 bases. This CDR3 is built from 15 residues. CDR3 sequence (DNA): TGTGCCAGCAGGTACAGCGGGAGGGCCATCGGGGAGCTGTTTTTT. Translation: CASRYSGRAIGELFF.

V is TRBV5-1 and J is TRBJ2-2; D might be TRBD2 (6 bases). V lost 4 bases to trimming and J lost 0 bases, with 10 bases between them. This CDR3 region has 15 residues. Germline assignment: CDR1 SGHRS and CDR2 YFSETQ. In DNA form, the CDR3 reads TGCGCCAGCAGCCCCCTAGCGACGAACACCGGGGAGCTGTTTTTT. Amino acid sequence: CASSPLATNTGELFF.

The V gene is TRBV7-9, the J gene TRBJ1-2, with a tentative D call TRBD1 (6 bases). Trimming left V 5 bases short and J 3 bases short, with 16 bases between. The V gene's germline CDR1 is SEHNR and CDR2 FQNEAQ (reference sequence). This CDR3 comprises 15 residues. CDR3 bases: TGTGCCAGCAGCCGAGGACAGCTATCCTACTATGGCTACACCTTC. Translated, it gives CASSRGQLSYYGYTF.

The J gene is TRBJ2-1, the V gene TRBV4-1; D is undetermined. Germline CDR1 and CDR2: MGHRA and YSYEKL. V lost 0 bases, J lost 7 bases, and 7 bases lay in between. The length of the CDR3 is 13 residues. Here the CDR3 reads CASSQESENEQFF. The CDR3 DNA follows: TGCGCCAGCAGCCAAGAGTCGGAGAATGAGCAGTTCTTC.

This clone was recorded only once. The V gene is TRBV7-8, the J gene TRBJ2-7; D is perhaps TRBD2 (6 bases). Germline CDR1 and CDR2: SGHVS and FQNEAQ. Trimming removed 1 base at V and 2 bases at J, with 21 bases between. The CDR3 totals 18 residues. Here the CDR3 reads CASSLGTVPAGATYEQYF. CDR3 in DNA: TGTGCCAGCAGCTTAGGTACGGTACCAGCGGGTGCCACCTACGAGCAGTACTTC.

The rearrangement links TRBV24-1 to TRBJ1-5; TRBD1 matches at 7 bases. V gave up 3 bases and J gave up 0 bases; unmatched junction bases: 4. The CDR3 is 16 residues long. Germline V gives CDR1 KGHDR, CDR2 SFDVKD. The CDR3 DNA is TGTGCCACCAGTGATATACAGGGGTATAGCAATCAGCCCCAGCATTTT. Amino acids: CATSDIQGYSNQPQHF.

This chain links TRBV6-5 with TRBJ1-1; D gene uncertain. CDR1 MNHEY and CDR2 SVGAGI come from the germline V gene. V gave up 3 bases and J gave up 6 bases, with 5 bases separating them. The CDR3 contains 11 residues. This CDR3 reads CASSYYSEAFF. Here the CDR3 DNA reads TGTGCCAGCAGTTATTACTCTGAAGCTTTCTTT.

This chain uses TRBV3-1 (or the pseudogene TRBV3-2) with TRBJ1-6; 9 bases agree with TRBD1. The length of the CDR3 is 16 residues. Per germline, CDR1 LGHDT and CDR2 YNNKEL (reference sequence). The trim removed 3 bases at V and 4 bases at J, leaving 4 bases unmatched. The CDR3 loop reads CASSQRTGVYNSPLHF. CDR3 in DNA: TGTGCCAGCAGCCAGCGGACAGGGGTATATAATTCACCCCTCCACTTT.